This T cell receptor (beta chain) appears in the sequencing data of a study of early T cells in non-severe SARS-CoV-2 infection. On the study more broadly: Bulk RNA taken from unsorted whole blood was sequenced, leaving chains unpaired. Findings and caveats of the study: Database matching using VDJdb favored anti-spike CD8 responses, with private and CD4 specificities left missing.

As part of library construction, unique molecular identifiers were attached to individual cDNA molecules. One entry per CDR3 protein results from TCRdb running MiXCR on the 5' RACE reads. The data show approximately 84,000 distinct CDR3 sequences, more than 13% seen once. This clonotype has just a few counts. Its antigen is unidentified. The sequence was obtained from an adult who was a healthcare worker with PCR-confirmed SARS-CoV-2 infection or an uninfected control (not recorded which). What was sequenced was whole blood.

The CDR3 loop is CASSLSGINTEAFF. Here the CDR3 DNA reads TGCGCCAGCAGCTTGTCCGGGATAAACACTGAAGCTTTCTTT. This chain connects TRBV5-1 to TRBJ1-1; D is uncertain. Between the trimmed V and J ends, which lost 1 base and 2 bases, there was a span of 9 bases. This CDR3 spans 14 amino acids. Germline V lookup: CDR1 SGHRS, CDR2 YFSETQ.